The T cell receptor (beta chain) described here comes from a study of T cells in Graves' hyperthyroidism and ophthalmopathy. The ends were cut back, 0 bases at V and 4 bases at J, with 12 bases in the middle. Germline V gene sequence: CDR1 KGHSH, CDR2 LQKENI. This CDR3 has 15 amino acids. There were TCR beta CDR3 regions amplified from RNA transcripts. A set of HTBI primers served as the primers for a first-round RT-PCR of the TCR CDR3. TCRdb used MiXCR to reprocess the multiplex PCR reads, holding one entry per CDR3 protein. The sample carries hundreds of thousands of distinct CDR3 sequences, roughly 22% recorded once.

The sequencing input was blood. This TCR came from a man younger than 40 with Graves' ophthalmopathy. The chain carries TRBV18 and TRBJ2-5; the D gene could be TRBD1 or TRBD2 (5 bases each). CDR3 DNA: TGTGCCAGCTCACCACCCGAGGGGAGCGGAGAGACCCAGTACTTC. Its protein is CASSPPEGSGETQYF.